The 2 T cell receptor beta chains below all came from one sample that was sequenced in a study of T cell responses to AZD1222 COVID-19 vaccine. The assay was immunoSEQ multiplex PCR, and TCRdb's table has in-frame clones only and misses some. The sample has more than 95,000 clones, roughly nine tenths seen once. Sample: peripheral blood, taken on day 0 of AZD1222 vaccination. The receptors were sampled from an adult in good health.

The CDR3 here is CASSWTGGVNQPQHF. DNA of the CDR3: TGTGCCAGCAGTTGGACAGGGGGTGTAAATCAGCCCCAGCATTTT. The V and J genes are TRBV27 and TRBJ1-5; 10 bases align to TRBD1. The germline CDR1 and CDR2 sequences are MNHEY and SMNVEV (reference sequence). The CDR3 has 15 residues. Trimming took 4 bases from V and 4 from J; bases not matched to a gene: 4.

The chain is built from TRBV5-6 and TRBJ1-5, with TRBD1 as a possible D gene (6 bases). This CDR3 is built from 16 residues. The V gene lost 0 bases and the J gene lost 7 bases, with 17 bases spanning the gap. Germline-derived CDR1 and CDR2 are SGHDT and YYEEEE. The CDR3 DNA follows: TGTGCCAGCAGCTTGGGGGGGCCTATGGCGCGACAGCCCCAGCATTTT. As protein: CASSLGGPMARQPQHF.